These 21 T cell receptor beta chains were all obtained from the same sample, sequenced in a study of T cell responses to AZD1222 COVID-19 vaccine. Generated by immunoSEQ multiplex PCR, the TCRdb table keeps only in-frame clones and is missing some. The sample records approximately 74,000 clones, 70% to 90% being singletons. The specimen was peripheral blood, collected 28 days after the second AZD1222 dose. These receptors were obtained from an adult who received the AZD1222 COVID-19 vaccine.

The chain uses TRBV7-3 and TRBJ2-7; 7 nucleotides agree with TRBD2. The germline CDR1 and CDR2 sequences are SGHTA and FQGTGA. Unmatched junction bases numbered 8, after V lost 5 bases and J lost 7 bases. This CDR3 contains 13 residues. The chain's CDR3 is CASSAGTTGEQYF. The DNA for the CDR3 is TGTGCCAGCAGCGCTGGGACTACGGGAGAGCAGTACTTC.

This clone occurred once. The chain is built from TRBV18 and TRBJ2-1; 10 bases match TRBD2. The germline CDR1 and CDR2 sequences are KGHSH and LQKENI. The CDR3 spans 15 residues. Unmatched junction bases numbered 14, after V lost 10 bases and J lost 8 bases. CDR3 sequence: CATSGRVDIRDEQFF. The CDR3 DNA sequence: TGTGCCACCAGCGGGAGGGTGGACATACGGGATGAGCAGTTCTTC.

The V and J genes are TRBV7-5 and TRBJ1-2; the table's D call of TRBD1 was not tested on the DNA. TRBV7-5 is a pseudogene segment. This CDR3 has 14 amino acids. The CDR3 spells CAPRQGEPNYGYTF. The CDR3 coding sequence is TGTGCCCCGCGACAGGGGGAACCCAACTATGGCTACACCTTC.

J is TRBJ2-3 and V is TRBV5-4, with TRBD2 matching over 8 bases. The germline CDR1 and CDR2 sequences are SGHNT and YYREEE (reference sequence). V lost 4 bases to trimming and J lost 0 bases; unmatched junction nucleotides: 7. The CDR3 spans 16 residues. The CDR3 spells CASSGLAGASTDTQYF. CDR3 nucleotide sequence: TGTGCCAGCAGCGGCCTAGCGGGCGCTAGCACAGATACGCAGTATTTT. Full variable domain (outside the CDR3, taken from reference TRBV5-4 and TRBJ2-3): ETGVTQSPTHLIKTRGQQVTLRCSSQSGHNTVSWYQQALGQGPQFIFQYYREEENGRGNFPPRFSGLQFPNYSSELNVNALELDDSALYLCASSGLAGASTDTQYFGPGTRLTVL.

The chain joins TRBV7-8 to TRBJ1-2, with 7 bases identical to TRBD1. Germline V lookup: CDR1 SGHVS, CDR2 FQNEAQ. With 3 bases clipped from V and 3 bases from J, the junction kept 7 bases outside the gene matches. The CDR3 sequence is 15 residues long. The CDR3 reads CASSFDRVGHYGYTF. The CDR3, as DNA: TGTGCCAGCAGCTTTGACAGGGTGGGTCACTATGGCTACACCTTC.

The V gene is TRBV29-1, the J gene TRBJ1-1; D is uncertain. The CDR3 contains 13 residues. With 4 bases removed from V and 5 bases from J, the gap between germline ends came to 14 bases. CDR1 is SQVTM, CDR2 ANQGSEA, per germline. The CDR3: CSVGEGSWTEAFF. CDR3 nucleotide sequence: TGCAGCGTTGGGGAGGGTTCATGGACTGAAGCTTTCTTT.

The chain joins TRBV6-5 to TRBJ1-1; TRBD1 matches 7 bases. The length of the CDR3 is 14 residues. The ends lost 2 bases at V and 1 base at J; junction bases unmatched: 1. Germline V gives CDR1 MNHEY, CDR2 SVGAGI. CDR3 protein: CASSYRQGNTEAFF. CDR3 bases: TGTGCCAGCAGTTACAGACAGGGGAACACTGAAGCTTTCTTT.

This chain joins TRBV30 and TRBJ1-5, with D unclear. CDR3 length: 13 amino acids. Germline V lookup: CDR1 GTSNPN, CDR2 SVGIG (reference sequence). Trimming left V 2 bases short and J 6 bases short, with 11 bases between. CDR3 region: CAWSSGWPQPQHF. The CDR3 DNA reads as TGTGCCTGGAGTTCGGGCTGGCCTCAGCCCCAGCATTTT.

J is TRBJ1-1 and V is TRBV27; TRBD1 is a possible D gene (6 bases). This CDR3 region has 17 residues. Germline CDR1 is MNHEY and CDR2 is SMNVEV (reference sequence). The V and J ends lost 0 bases and 5 bases respectively, with 19 bases between them. As DNA, the CDR3 is TGTGCCAGCAGTTTATCCGGCCAGGGGAGGTTGAGGACTGAAGCTTTCTTT. Protein product: CASSLSGQGRLRTEAFF.

By share, this clone ranks as medium-sized. The chain links TRBV27 to TRBJ1-3; weak D call: TRBD1 (5 bases). Germline V gives CDR1 MNHEY, CDR2 SMNVEV (reference sequence). The CDR3 covers 13 residues. V was shortened by 6 bases and J by 3 bases, with 9 bases between the two germline ends. CDR3 sequence: CASRRGNGNTIYF. The CDR3 nucleotides read TGTGCCAGCAGAAGGGGAAATGGAAACACCATATATTTT.

This clone was observed a single time. The V and J genes are TRBV5-1 and TRBJ1-6; a weak D match, TRBD1 (6 bases). V lost 4 bases and J 8 bases, leaving 22 bases between the germline ends. The germline CDR1 and CDR2 sequences are SGHRS and YFSETQ. CDR3 size: 17 residues. The CDR3 nucleotides are TGCGCCAGCAGCGCGTGGACAGCCGCAGATATAGATTCACCCCTCCACTTT. It encodes CASSAWTAADIDSPLHF. Full variable domain (outside the CDR3, taken from reference TRBV5-1 and TRBJ1-6): KAGVTQTPRYLIKTRGQQVTLSCSPISGHRSVSWYQQTPGQGLQFLFEYFSETQRNKGNFPGRFSGRQFSNSRSEMNVSTLELGDSALYLCASSAWTAADIDSPLHFGNGTRLTVT.

CDR3 in amino acids: CASSLSGPQGGGEAFF. CDR3 sequence (DNA): TGCGCCAGCAGTTTGTCCGGTCCACAGGGGGGAGGTGAAGCTTTCTTT. The genes are TRBV5-1 and TRBJ1-1; 8 nucleotides line up with TRBD1. The CDR3 is made up of 16 amino acids. The V and J ends lost 5 bases and 7 bases, in that order; junction bases with no gene match: 16. Germline CDR1 and CDR2: SGHRS and YFSETQ.

The V and J genes are TRBV7-2 and TRBJ2-7; 7 bases align to TRBD1. The ends lost 6 bases at V and 5 bases at J; junction bases unmatched: 7. The CDR3 spans 13 residues. Germline V lookup: CDR1 SGHTA, CDR2 FQGNSA. The CDR3 spells CASRITGVDEQYF. The CDR3, as DNA: TGTGCCAGCAGGATTACAGGGGTGGACGAGCAGTACTTC.

The chain is built from TRBV6-2 or TRBV6-3 and TRBJ1-1; no clear D. Germline assignment: CDR1 MNHEY and CDR2 SVGEGT. Trimming pared 2 bases from V and 4 bases from J, leaving 8 bases between. The CDR3 consists of 13 residues. The CDR3 spells CASSYRSGTEAFF. CDR3 in DNA: TGTGCCAGCAGTTACCGGTCAGGCACTGAAGCTTTCTTT.

The genes are TRBV9 and TRBJ1-6; 9 bases match TRBD1. In germline, CDR1 is SGDLS, CDR2 YYNGEE. This CDR3 has 15 residues. J was trimmed by 8 bases and V by 2 bases; bases with no gene match: 5. The chain's CDR3 is CASSVTQGADSPLHF. CDR3 DNA: TGTGCCAGCAGCGTGACACAGGGGGCGGATTCACCCCTCCACTTT.

This clone was observed a single time. The chain has TRBV5-1 and TRBJ2-1; D may be TRBD1 or TRBD2 (5 bases each). This CDR3 is 15 amino acids long. Germline assignment: CDR1 SGHRS and CDR2 YFSETQ. V lost 0 bases and J lost 4, with 11 bases in between. CDR3 sequence: CASSLVRGIYNEQFF. The CDR3 DNA reads TGCGCCAGCAGCTTGGTCCGGGGCATATACAATGAGCAGTTCTTC.

The J gene is TRBJ2-3, the V gene TRBV27, with D uncertain. Per germline, CDR1 MNHEY and CDR2 SMNVEV (reference sequence). The CDR3 length is 11 residues. Trimming took 7 bases from V and 6 from J, leaving 8 bases between them. CDR3 loop: CASTLGDTQYF. The CDR3 DNA reads as TGTGCCAGCACCTTGGGGGATACGCAGTATTTT.

V is TRBV4-3 and J is TRBJ1-4; D call uncertain. With 1 base removed from V and 3 bases from J, the gap between germline ends came to 3 bases. The germline gives CDR1 LGHNA, CDR2 YSLEER. CDR3 size: 13 residues. CDR3 sequence (DNA): TGCGCCAGCAGCCAAGGACCTAATGAAAAACTGTTTTTT. Translated, it gives CASSQGPNEKLFF.

Of note for this clone: Other nucleotide sequences from this sample produce the same CDR3. The chain is built from TRBV18 and TRBJ2-7, with 11 bases fitting TRBD2. Germline-derived CDR1 and CDR2 are KGHSH and LQKENI. The CDR3 has 15 residues. After removal of 3 bases from V and 2 bases from J, the junction contained 3 bases not matched to a gene. The CDR3 protein is CASSPPGLAAYEQYF. In DNA form, the CDR3 reads TGTGCCAGCTCACCCCCGGGACTAGCGGCCTACGAGCAGTACTTC.

This clone occurred once. The gene calls are TRBV4-2 and TRBJ1-2, with D perhaps matching TRBD1 (6 bases). This CDR3 comprises 15 residues. Looked up from germline, CDR1 is LGHNA and CDR2 is YNFKEQ. Trimming removed 0 bases at V and 4 bases at J, with 12 bases between. CDR3 loop: CASSQDDGGGYGYTF. CDR3 sequence (DNA): TGTGCCAGCAGCCAAGATGACGGGGGCGGCTATGGCTACACCTTC.

The chain employs TRBV9 and TRBJ1-2; 9 bases are a match to TRBD1. The CDR3 is made up of 15 amino acids. Germline CDR1 and CDR2: SGDLS and YYNGEE. The J segment lost 8 bases and the V segment lost 2 bases, leaving 10 bases of the junction unmatched. The CDR3 coding sequence is TGTGCCAGCAGCGTGGTCGGACAGGGGCAAGGCGGCTACACCTTC. The encoded protein is CASSVVGQGQGGYTF.